The 5 T cell receptor beta chains listed next were all sequenced from one sample in a study of blood T cell repertoires in COVID-19. Repertoires were generated with immunoSEQ multiplex PCR, while TCRdb's copy carries only in-frame clones and drops some. Of under 250,000 clones detected, approximately 82% appear once; the ten largest clones hold approximately 12%. The sample comprised peripheral blood. These receptors came from a middle-aged woman with acute or convalescent COVID-19.

This clone came up a few times. The rearrangement joins TRBV7-9 to TRBJ2-3, with 14 bases identical to TRBD2. CDR1 SEHNR and CDR2 FQNEAQ come from the germline V gene (reference sequence). J was trimmed by 0 bases and V by 5 bases; bases with no gene match: 4. The CDR3 runs to 17 residues. The chain's CDR3 is CASSKRLAGGSTDTQYF. DNA for the CDR3: TGTGCCAGCAGCAAACGACTAGCGGGAGGGAGCACAGATACGCAGTATTTT.

The chain is built from TRBV6-5 and TRBJ2-1, with 12 bases matching TRBD1. The CDR3 has 15 residues. The V gene end was trimmed by 2 bases and the J gene end by 7 bases; junction bases not matched to a gene: 3. Germline lookup yields CDR1 MNHEY and CDR2 SVGAGI. The CDR3 spells CASSYGDRGLNEQFF. CDR3 DNA: TGTGCCAGCAGTTACGGGGACAGGGGGCTTAATGAGCAGTTCTTC.

This clone has just a few counts. The chain employs TRBV19 and TRBJ2-3, with D perhaps TRBD1 (6 bases). The CDR3 is 15 residues long. The V gene lost 3 bases and the J gene lost 2 bases, with 12 bases spanning the gap. Looked up from germline, CDR1 is LNHDA and CDR2 is SQIVND (reference sequence). The CDR3 bases are TGTGCCAGTAGTATTCAAGGACAGCCCACAGATACGCAGTATTTT. Translation gives CASSIQGQPTDTQYF.

This clone has a handful of counts. V usage is TRBV3-1 (or the pseudogene TRBV3-2) and J usage is TRBJ2-2, with a possible D match to TRBD1 (5 bases). V was pared by 1 base and J by 7 bases, with 16 bases between. The CDR3 extends over 16 amino acids. CDR1 LGHDT and CDR2 YNNKEL come from the germline V gene (reference sequence). The CDR3 sequence: CASSQGGGGYSGELFF. The CDR3 nucleotides are TGTGCCAGCAGCCAAGGGGGCGGCGGATATAGCGGGGAGCTGTTTTTT.

The chain couples TRBV7-9 to TRBJ2-1; TRBD1 matches 12 bases. The junction had 11 bases not matched to a gene; V was cut back by 1 base and J by 10 bases. The CDR3 extends over 17 amino acids. Germline V gene lookup returns CDR1 SEHNR and CDR2 FQNEAQ (reference sequence). The CDR3 DNA sequence: TGTGCCAGCAGCTTAGAAGCCCCCGGGACAGGGGGCGCCGAGCAGTTCTTC. Its translation is CASSLEAPGTGGAEQFF. The full variable domain, its missing parts supplied by reference TRBV7-9 and TRBJ2-1, is DTGVSQNPRHKITKRGQNVTFRCDPISEHNRLYWYRQTLGQGPEFLTYFQNEAQLEKSRLLSDRFSAERPKGSFSTLEIQRTEQGDSAMYLCASSLEAPGTGGAEQFFGPGTRLTVL.